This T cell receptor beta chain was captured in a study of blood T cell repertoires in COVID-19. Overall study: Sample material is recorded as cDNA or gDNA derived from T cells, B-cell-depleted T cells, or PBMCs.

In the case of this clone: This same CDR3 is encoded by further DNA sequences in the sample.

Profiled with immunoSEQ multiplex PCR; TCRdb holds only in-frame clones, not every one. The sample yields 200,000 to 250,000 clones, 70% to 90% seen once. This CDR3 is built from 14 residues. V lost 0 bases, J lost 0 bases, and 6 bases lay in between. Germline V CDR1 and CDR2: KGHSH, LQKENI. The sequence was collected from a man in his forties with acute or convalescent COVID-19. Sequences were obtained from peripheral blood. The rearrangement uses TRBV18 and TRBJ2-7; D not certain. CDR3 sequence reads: CASSPPTSSYEQYF. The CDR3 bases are TGTGCCAGCTCACCACCGACAAGCTCCTACGAGCAGTACTTC.